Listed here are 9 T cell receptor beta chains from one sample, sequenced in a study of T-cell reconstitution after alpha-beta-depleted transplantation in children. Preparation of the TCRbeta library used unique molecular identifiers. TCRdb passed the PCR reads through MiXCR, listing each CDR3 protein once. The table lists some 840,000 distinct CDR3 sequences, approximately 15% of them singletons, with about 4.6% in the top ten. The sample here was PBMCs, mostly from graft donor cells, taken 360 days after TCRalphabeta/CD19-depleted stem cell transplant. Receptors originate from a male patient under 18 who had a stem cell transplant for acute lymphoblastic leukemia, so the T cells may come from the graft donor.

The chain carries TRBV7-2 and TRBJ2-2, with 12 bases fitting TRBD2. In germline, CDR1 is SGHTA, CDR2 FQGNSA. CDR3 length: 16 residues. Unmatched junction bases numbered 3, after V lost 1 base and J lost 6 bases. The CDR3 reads CASSLGGTSGPGELFF. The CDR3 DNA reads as TGTGCCAGCAGCTTAGGCGGGACTAGCGGGCCCGGGGAGCTGTTTTTT.

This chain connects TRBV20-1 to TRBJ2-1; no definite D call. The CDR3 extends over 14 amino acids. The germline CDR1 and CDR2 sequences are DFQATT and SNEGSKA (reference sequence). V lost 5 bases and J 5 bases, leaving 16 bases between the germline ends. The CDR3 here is CSALETAENNEQFF. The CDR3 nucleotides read TGCAGTGCTCTGGAGACGGCCGAGAACAATGAGCAGTTCTTC.

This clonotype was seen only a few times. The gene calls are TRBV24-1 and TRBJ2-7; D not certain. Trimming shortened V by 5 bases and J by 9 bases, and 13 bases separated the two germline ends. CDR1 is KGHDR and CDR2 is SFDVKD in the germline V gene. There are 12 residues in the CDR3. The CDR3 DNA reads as TGTGCCACCAGTGCTGCATCAGGTACGCAGTACTTC. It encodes CATSAASGTQYF.

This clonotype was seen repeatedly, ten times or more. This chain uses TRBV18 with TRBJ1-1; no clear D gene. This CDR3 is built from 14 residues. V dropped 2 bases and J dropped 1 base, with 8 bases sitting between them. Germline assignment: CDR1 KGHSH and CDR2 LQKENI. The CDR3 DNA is TGTGCCAGCTCACCAGGTCAGGCGAACACTGAAGCTTTCTTT. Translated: CASSPGQANTEAFF.

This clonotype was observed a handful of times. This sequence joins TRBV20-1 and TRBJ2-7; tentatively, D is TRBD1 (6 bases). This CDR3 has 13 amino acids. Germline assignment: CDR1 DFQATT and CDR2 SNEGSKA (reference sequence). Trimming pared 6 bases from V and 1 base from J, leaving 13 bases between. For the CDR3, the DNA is TGCAGTGCCGTAACAGGGATGTCCTACGAGCAGTACTTC. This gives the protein CSAVTGMSYEQYF.

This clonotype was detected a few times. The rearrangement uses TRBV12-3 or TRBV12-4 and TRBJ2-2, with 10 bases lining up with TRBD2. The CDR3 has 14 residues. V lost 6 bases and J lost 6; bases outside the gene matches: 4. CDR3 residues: CASSPSGSPGELFF. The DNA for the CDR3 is TGTGCCAGCAGCCCTAGCGGGAGTCCCGGGGAGCTGTTTTTT.

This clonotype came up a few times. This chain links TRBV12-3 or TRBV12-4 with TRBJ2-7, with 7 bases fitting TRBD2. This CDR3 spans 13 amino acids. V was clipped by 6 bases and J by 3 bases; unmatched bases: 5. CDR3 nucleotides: TGTGCCAGCAGCCCTAGCGGCATCTACGAGCAGTACTTC. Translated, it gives CASSPSGIYEQYF.

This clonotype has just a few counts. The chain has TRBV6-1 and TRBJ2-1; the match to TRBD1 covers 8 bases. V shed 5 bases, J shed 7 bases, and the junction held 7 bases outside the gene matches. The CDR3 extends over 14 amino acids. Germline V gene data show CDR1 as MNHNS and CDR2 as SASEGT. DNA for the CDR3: TGTGCCAGCAGTCATCAGGGGGCGCGAAATGAGCAGTTCTTC. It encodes CASSHQGARNEQFF.

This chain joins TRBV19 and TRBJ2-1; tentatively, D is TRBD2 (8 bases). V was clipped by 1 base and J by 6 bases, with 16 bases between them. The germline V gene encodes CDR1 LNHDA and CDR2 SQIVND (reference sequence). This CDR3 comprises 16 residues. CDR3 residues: CASSIGTSRGTNEQFF. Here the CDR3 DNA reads TGTGCCAGTAGTATAGGGACTAGCAGGGGGACCAATGAGCAGTTCTTC.